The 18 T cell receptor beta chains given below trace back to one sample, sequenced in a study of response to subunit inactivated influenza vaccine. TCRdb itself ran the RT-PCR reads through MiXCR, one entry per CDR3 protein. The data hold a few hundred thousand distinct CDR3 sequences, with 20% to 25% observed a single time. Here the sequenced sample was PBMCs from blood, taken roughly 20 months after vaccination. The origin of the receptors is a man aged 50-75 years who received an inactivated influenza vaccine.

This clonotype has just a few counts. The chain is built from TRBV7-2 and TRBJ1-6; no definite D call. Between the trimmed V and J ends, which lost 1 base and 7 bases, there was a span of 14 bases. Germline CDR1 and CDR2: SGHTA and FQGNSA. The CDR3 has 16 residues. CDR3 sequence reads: CASSLVALVGNSPLHF. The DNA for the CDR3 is TGTGCCAGCAGCTTAGTAGCCCTGGTAGGGAATTCACCCCTCCACTTT.

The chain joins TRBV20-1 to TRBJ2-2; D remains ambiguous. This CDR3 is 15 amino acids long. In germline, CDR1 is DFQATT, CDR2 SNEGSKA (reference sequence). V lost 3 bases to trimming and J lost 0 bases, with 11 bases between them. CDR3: CSASLAIPNTGELFF. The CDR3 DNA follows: TGCAGTGCTAGTCTCGCAATTCCGAACACCGGGGAGCTGTTTTTT.

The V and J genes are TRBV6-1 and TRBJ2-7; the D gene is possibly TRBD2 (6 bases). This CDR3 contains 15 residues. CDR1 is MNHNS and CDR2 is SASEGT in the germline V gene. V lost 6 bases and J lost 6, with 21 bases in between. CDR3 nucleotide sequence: TGTGCCAGCAGACGAGAGACAGATCTTAGCGGCGAGCAGTACTTC. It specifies CASRRETDLSGEQYF.

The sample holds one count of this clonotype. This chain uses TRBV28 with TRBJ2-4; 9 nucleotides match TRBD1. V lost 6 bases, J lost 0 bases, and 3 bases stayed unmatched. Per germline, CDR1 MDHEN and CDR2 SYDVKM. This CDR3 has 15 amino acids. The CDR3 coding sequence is TGTGCCAGCAGCCGACAGGGGGGAGCCAAAAACATTCAGTACTTC. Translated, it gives CASSRQGGAKNIQYF.

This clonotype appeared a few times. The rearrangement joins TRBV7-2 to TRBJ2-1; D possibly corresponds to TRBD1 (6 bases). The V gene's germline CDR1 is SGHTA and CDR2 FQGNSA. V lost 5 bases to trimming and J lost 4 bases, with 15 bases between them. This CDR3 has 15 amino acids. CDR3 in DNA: TGTGCCAGCAGCCAACCCCGGACAGTTTACAATGAGCAGTTCTTC. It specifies CASSQPRTVYNEQFF.

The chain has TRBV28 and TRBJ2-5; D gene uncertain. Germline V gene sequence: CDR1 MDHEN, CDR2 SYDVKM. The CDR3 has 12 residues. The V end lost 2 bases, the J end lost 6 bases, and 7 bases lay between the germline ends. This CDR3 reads CASSLTRKTQYF. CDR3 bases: TGTGCCAGCAGTTTAACCCGCAAGACCCAGTACTTC.

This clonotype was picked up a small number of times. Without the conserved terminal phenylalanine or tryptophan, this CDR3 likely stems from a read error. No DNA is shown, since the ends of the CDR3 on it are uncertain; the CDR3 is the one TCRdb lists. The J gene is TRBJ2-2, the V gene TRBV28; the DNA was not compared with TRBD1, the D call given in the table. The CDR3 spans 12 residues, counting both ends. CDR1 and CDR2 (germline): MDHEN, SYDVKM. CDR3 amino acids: CASSFLQPRDGQ.

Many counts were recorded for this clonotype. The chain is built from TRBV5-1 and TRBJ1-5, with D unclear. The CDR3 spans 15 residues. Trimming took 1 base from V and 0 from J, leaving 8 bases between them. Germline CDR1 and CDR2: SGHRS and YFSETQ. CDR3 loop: CASSLLGDSNQPQHF. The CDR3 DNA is TGCGCCAGCAGCTTGCTTGGGGATAGCAATCAGCCCCAGCATTTT. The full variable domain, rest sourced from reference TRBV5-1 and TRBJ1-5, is KAGVTQTPRYLIKTRGQQVTLSCSPISGHRSVSWYQQTPGQGLQFLFEYFSETQRNKGNFPGRFSGRQFSNSRSEMNVSTLELGDSALYLCASSLLGDSNQPQHFGDGTRLSIL.

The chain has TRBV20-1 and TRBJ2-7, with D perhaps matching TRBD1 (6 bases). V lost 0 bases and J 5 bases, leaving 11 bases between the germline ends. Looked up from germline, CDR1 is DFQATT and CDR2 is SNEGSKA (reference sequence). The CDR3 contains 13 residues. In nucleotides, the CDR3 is TGCAGTGCTAGAGACAGGGGCATCCACGAGCAGTACTTC. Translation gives CSARDRGIHEQYF.

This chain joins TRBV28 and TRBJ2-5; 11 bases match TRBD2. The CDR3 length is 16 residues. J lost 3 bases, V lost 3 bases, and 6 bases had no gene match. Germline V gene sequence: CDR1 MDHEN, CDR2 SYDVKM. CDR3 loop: CASSLTLAGVKETQYF. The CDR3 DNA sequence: TGTGCCAGCAGTTTGACACTAGCGGGAGTCAAAGAGACCCAGTACTTC.

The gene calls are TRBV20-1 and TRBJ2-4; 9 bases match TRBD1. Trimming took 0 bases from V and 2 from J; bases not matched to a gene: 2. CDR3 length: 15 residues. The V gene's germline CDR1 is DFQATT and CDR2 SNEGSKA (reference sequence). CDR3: CSARETGGSKNIQYF. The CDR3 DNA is TGCAGTGCTAGAGAGACAGGGGGATCCAAAAACATTCAGTACTTC.

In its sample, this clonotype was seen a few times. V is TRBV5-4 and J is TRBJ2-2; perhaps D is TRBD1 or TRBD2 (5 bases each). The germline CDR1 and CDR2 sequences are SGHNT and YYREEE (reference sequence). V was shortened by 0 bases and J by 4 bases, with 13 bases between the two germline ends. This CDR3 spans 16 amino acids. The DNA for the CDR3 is TGTGCCAGCAGCTTGGTCTCAGGGCGGGCCACCGGGGAGCTGTTTTTT. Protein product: CASSLVSGRATGELFF.

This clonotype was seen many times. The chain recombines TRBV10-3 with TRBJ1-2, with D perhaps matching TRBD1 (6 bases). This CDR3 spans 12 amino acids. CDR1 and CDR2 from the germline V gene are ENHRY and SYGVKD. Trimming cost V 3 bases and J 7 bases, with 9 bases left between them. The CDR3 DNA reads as TGTGCCATCAGTGAAACAGGGTCTGGCTACACCTTC. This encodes CAISETGSGYTF.

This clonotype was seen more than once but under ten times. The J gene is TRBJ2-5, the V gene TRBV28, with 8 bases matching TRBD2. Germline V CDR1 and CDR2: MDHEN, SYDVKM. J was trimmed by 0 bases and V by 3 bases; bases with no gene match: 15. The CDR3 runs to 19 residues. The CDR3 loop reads CASSFNAGRTSRYQETQYF. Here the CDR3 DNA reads TGTGCCAGCAGTTTTAATGCGGGCAGGACTAGCAGGTACCAAGAGACCCAGTACTTC.

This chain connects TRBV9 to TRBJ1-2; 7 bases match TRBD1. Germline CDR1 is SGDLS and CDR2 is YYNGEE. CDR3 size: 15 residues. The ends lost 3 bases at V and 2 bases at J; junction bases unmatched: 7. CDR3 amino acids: CASSATGDPNYGYTF. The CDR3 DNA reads TGTGCCAGCAGCGCAACAGGGGACCCAAACTATGGCTACACCTTC.

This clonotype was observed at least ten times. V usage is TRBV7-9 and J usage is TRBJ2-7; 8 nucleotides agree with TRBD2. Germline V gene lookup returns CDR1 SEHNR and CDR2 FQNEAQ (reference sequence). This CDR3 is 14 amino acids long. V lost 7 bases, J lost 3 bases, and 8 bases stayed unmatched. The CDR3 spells CASNPGLARYEQYF. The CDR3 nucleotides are TGTGCCAGCAACCCAGGACTAGCTCGCTACGAGCAGTACTTC.

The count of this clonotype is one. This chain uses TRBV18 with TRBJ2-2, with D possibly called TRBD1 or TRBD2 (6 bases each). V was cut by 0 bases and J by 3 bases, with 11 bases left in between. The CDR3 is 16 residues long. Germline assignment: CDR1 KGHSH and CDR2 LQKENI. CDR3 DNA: TGTGCCAGCTCACCACCACGGGGGCGAGACACCGGGGAGCTGTTTTTT. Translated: CASSPPRGRDTGELFF.

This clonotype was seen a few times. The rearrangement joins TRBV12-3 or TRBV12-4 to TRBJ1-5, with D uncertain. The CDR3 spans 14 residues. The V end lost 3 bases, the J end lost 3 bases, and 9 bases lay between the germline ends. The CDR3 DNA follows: TGTGCCAGCAGTTTTCCCGGTCTCAATCAGCCCCAGCATTTT. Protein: CASSFPGLNQPQHF.